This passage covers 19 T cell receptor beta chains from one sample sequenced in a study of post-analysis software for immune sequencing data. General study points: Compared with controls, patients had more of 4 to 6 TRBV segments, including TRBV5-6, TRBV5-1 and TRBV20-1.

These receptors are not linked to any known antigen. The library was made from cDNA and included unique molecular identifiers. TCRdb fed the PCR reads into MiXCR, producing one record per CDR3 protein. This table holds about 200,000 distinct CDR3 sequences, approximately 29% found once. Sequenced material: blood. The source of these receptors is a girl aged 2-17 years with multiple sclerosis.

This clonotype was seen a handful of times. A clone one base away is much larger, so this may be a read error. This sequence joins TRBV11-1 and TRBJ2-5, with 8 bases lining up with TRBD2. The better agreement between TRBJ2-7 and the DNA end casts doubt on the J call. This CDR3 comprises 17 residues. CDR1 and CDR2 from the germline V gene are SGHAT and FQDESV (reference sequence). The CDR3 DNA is TGTGCCAGCAGCTTAGACCTCGGACTAGCCCTCGCGAGCGAGCAGTACTTC. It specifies CASSLDLGLALASEQYF.

Here the CDR3 reads CASSRQGGYSQETQYF. The CDR3 coding sequence is TGCGCCAGCAGCCGACAGGGGGGCTACTCCCAAGAGACCCAGTACTTC. The rearrangement joins TRBV5-1 to TRBJ2-5; 9 nucleotides match TRBD1. V lost 4 bases to trimming and J lost 1 base; unmatched junction nucleotides: 8. The CDR3 has 16 amino acids. Per the germline V gene, CDR1 is SGHRS and CDR2 is YFSETQ.

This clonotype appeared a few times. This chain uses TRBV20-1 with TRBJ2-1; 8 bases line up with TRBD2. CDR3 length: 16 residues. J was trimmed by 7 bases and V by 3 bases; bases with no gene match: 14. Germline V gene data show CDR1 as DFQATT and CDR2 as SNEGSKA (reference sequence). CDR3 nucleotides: TGCAGTGCTAGTCCACCAGCCGGGAGGGCGGGTAATGAGCAGTTCTTC. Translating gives CSASPPAGRAGNEQFF.

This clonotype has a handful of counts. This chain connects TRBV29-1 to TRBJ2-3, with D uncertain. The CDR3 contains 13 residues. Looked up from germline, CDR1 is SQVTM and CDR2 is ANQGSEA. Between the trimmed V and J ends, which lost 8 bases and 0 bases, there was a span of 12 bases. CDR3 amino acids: CSFRSFSTDTQYF. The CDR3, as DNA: TGCAGCTTCAGGTCTTTCAGCACAGATACGCAGTATTTT.

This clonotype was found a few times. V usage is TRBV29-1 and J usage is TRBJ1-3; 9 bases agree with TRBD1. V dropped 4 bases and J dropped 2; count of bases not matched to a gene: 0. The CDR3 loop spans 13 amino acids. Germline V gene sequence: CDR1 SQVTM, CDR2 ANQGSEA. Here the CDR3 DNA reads TGCAGCGTTGGGGACAGGGCTGGAAACACCATATATTTT. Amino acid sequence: CSVGDRAGNTIYF.

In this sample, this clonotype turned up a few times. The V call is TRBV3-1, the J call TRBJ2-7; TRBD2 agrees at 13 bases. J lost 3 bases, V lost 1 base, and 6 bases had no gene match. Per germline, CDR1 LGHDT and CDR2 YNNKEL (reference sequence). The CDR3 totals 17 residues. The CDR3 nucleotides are TGTGCCAGCAGCCAAGTCCTGGGACTAGCGGGGAGCTACGAGCAGTACTTC. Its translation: CASSQVLGLAGSYEQYF.

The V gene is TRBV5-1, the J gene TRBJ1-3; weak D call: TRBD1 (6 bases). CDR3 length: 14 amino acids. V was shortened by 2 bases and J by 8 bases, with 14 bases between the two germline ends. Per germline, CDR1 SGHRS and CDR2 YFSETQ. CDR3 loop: CASSFGGRADTIYF. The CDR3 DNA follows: TGCGCCAGCAGCTTCGGGGGGCGCGCGGACACCATATATTTT.

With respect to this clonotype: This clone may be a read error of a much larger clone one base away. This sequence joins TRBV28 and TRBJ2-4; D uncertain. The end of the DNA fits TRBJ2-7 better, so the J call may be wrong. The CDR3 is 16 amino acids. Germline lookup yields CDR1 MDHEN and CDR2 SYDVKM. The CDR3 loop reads CASSLGRWERTYEQYF. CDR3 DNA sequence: TGTGCCAGCAGTTTAGGTCGGTGGGAAAGAACCTACGAGCAGTACTTC.

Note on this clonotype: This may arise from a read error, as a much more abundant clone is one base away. CDR3 region: CASSCPTGTTYEQYF. The CDR3 bases are TGTGCCAGCAGTTGCCCAACCGGGACTACCTACGAGCAGTACTTC. The V gene is TRBV6-2 or TRBV6-3, the J gene TRBJ2-7; TRBD2 agrees at 7 bases. The V gene end was trimmed by 4 bases and the J gene end by 2 bases; junction bases not matched to a gene: 8. The CDR3 totals 15 residues. Per germline, CDR1 MNHEY and CDR2 SVGEGT.

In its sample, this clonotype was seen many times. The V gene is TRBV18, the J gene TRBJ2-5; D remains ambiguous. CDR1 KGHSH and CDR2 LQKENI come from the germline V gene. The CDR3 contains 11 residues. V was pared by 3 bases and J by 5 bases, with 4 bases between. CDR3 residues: CASSPSETQYF. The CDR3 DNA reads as TGTGCCAGCTCACCCTCGGAGACCCAGTACTTC.

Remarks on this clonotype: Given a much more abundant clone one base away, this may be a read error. CDR3 loop: CSVGLLPAPTSTDTQYF. CDR3 in DNA: TGCAGCGTTGGCCTTCTCCCAGCCCCGACAAGCACAGATACGCAGTATTTT. The chain joins TRBV29-1 to TRBJ2-3; the D is unclear. This CDR3 is 17 amino acids long. The germline V gene encodes CDR1 SQVTM and CDR2 ANQGSEA. V dropped 4 bases and J dropped 0 bases, with 20 bases sitting between them.

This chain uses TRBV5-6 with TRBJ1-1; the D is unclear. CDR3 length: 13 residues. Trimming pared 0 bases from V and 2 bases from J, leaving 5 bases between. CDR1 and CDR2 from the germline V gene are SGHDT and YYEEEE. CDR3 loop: CASSLVHNTEAFF. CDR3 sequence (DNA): TGTGCCAGCAGCTTGGTACACAACACTGAAGCTTTCTTT.

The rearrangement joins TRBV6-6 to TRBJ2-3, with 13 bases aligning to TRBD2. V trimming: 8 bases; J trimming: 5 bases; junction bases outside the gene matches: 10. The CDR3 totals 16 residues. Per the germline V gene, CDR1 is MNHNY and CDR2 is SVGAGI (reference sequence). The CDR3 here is CASLPTSGGARDTQYF. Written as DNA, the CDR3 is TGTGCCAGCCTCCCTACTAGCGGGGGGGCCAGAGATACGCAGTATTTT.

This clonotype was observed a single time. The CDR3 region has the DNA TGTGCCAGCAGTTTAATACAGGGAGTCACCGGGGAGCTGTTTTTT. It is translated as CASSLIQGVTGELFF. The chain uses TRBV27 and TRBJ2-2; D might be TRBD1 (6 bases). Trimming removed 2 bases at V and 4 bases at J, with 11 bases between. Germline loops: CDR1 MNHEY, CDR2 SMNVEV (reference sequence). The CDR3 is 15 amino acids.

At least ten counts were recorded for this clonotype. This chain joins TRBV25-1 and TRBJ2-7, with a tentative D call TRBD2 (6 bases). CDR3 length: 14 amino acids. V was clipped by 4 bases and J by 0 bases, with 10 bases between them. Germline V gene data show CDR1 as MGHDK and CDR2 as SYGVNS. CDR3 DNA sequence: TGTGCCAGCAGTGCGAGCGGGTCCTCCTACGAGCAGTACTTC. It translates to CASSASGSSYEQYF.

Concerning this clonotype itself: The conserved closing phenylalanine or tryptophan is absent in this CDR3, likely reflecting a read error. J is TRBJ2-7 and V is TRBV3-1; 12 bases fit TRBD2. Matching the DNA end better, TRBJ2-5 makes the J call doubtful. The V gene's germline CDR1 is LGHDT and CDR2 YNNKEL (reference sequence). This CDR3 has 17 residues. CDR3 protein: CASSQRRTSGGPETQYS. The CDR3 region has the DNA TGTGCCAGCAGCCAACGAAGAACTAGCGGGGGGCCGGAGACCCAGTACTCC.

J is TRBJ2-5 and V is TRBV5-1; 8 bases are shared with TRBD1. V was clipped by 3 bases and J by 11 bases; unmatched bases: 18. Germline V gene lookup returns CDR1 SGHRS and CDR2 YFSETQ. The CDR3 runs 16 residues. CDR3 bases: TGCGCCAGCAGCTCGCCAGGCCAGGGGGCGGGAAAGAAGCAGTACTTC. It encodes CASSSPGQGAGKKQYF.

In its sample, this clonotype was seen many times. The CDR3 loop is CASSPAGTGSNEQFF. CDR3 DNA sequence: TGTGCCAGCAGTCCCGCCGGGACAGGGAGCAATGAGCAGTTCTTC. This chain uses TRBV28 with TRBJ2-1; 9 bases are shared with TRBD1. CDR3 length: 15 amino acids. The J segment lost 6 bases and the V segment lost 5 bases, leaving 8 bases of the junction unmatched. The V gene's germline CDR1 is MDHEN and CDR2 SYDVKM.

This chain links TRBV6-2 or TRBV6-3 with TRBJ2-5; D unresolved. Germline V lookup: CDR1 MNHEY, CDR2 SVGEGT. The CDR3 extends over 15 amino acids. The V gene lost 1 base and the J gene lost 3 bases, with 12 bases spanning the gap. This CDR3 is CASSYLTNREETQYF. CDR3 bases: TGTGCCAGCAGTTACTTGACAAATCGTGAAGAGACCCAGTACTTC.